This entry describes one TCR beta chain. Its antigen remains unidentified. This entry belongs to a study of CD8 T cell repertoires and HIV-1 epitope variants. Study as a whole: The baseline condition was 1M T cells left uncultured.

This CDR3 contains 14 residues. V lost 2 bases, J lost 1 base, and 7 bases lay in between. Germline CDR1 is SGHRS and CDR2 is YFSETQ. Data came from immunoSEQ multiplex PCR; TCRdb stores just in-frame clones and leaves some out. In the table there are some 6,000 clones, 66% of which are singletons. The specimen was cultured CD8+ T cells derived from PBMCs. The chain is built from TRBV5-1 and TRBJ2-1; possibly TRBD2 for D (5 bases). The clonotype was recovered from a male donor with HIV. In DNA form, the CDR3 reads TGCGCCAGCAGCTTTGACTATTCCTACAATGAGCAGTTCTTC. It encodes CASSFDYSYNEQFF.